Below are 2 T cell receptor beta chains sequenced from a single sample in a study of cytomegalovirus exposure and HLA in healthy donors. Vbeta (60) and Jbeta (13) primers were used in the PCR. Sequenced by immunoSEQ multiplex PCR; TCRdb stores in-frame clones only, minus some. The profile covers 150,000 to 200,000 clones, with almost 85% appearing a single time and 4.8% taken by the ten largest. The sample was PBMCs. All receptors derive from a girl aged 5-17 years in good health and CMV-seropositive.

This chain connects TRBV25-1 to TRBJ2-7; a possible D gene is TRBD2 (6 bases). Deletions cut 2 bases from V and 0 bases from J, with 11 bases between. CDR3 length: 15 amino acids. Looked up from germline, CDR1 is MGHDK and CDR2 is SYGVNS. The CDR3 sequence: CASSELRGSSYEQYF. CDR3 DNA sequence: TGTGCCAGCAGTGAACTTCGGGGGTCCTCCTACGAGCAGTACTTC.

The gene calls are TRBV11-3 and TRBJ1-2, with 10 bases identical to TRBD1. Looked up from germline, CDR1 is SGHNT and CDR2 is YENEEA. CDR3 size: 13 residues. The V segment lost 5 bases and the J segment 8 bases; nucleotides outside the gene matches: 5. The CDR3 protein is CASSRGQGQGYTF. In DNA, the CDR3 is TGTGCCAGCAGCCGGGGACAGGGGCAGGGCTACACCTTC.